The clone carrying this TCR beta chain came up once. Assay used: immunoSEQ multiplex PCR; TCRdb lists only in-frame clones, some missing. The sample includes approximately 82,000 clones, 85% to 90% seen only once; the top ten take 3.2%. The germline gives CDR1 SNHLY, CDR2 FYNNEI. The CDR3 sequence is 16 residues long. Trimming cost V 2 bases and J 0 bases, with 12 bases left between them. The data originate from a study of glioma-infiltrating T cells after dendritic cell vaccination. On the study more broadly: Autologous tumor lysate was loaded overnight onto monocyte-derived dendritic cells grown about seven days with IL-4 and GM-CSF. Dendritic cell vaccine was injected intradermally three times, biweekly.

The sample consisted of blood, taken before dendritic cell vaccination. The receptor was isolated from a human donor with glioblastoma. This chain connects TRBV2 to TRBJ2-3; D remains ambiguous. The CDR3 here is CASSEPSSTSTDTQYF. CDR3 DNA sequence: TGTGCCAGCAGTGAACCGTCCTCCACTAGCACAGATACGCAGTATTTT.